This paragraph covers one T cell receptor (beta chain) sequence. The target antigen is unknown. These data originate in a study of Graves' ophthalmopathy and Graves' hyperthyroidism. The germline CDR1 and CDR2 sequences are SGHRS and YFSETQ. V shed 0 bases and J shed 3 bases, with 13 bases lying between them. This CDR3 has 15 amino acids. Findings and limits, study-wide: Ophthalmopathy progression was predicted with approximately 64% sensitivity and approximately 79% specificity.

Amplification of the TCR beta CDR3 regions used RNA transcripts (as template). RT-PCR with HTBI primers came first, then second-round multiplex PCR. TCRdb re-derived calls from the multiplex PCR reads in MiXCR, one entry per CDR3 protein. This repertoire shows about 240,000 distinct CDR3 sequences, 45% to 55% found once; its top ten account for 40% to 55%. Uncontrolled infections, other autoimmune diseases, pregnancy or lactation barred patients from enrollment. A diagnosis was made from clinical symptoms together with serum thyroxine, TRAb, thyroid ultrasound and orbital computed tomography. PBMCs were density-gradient isolated from roughly 10 ml fresh blood.

This TCR was sampled from an adult man with Graves' ophthalmopathy. The chain carries TRBV5-1 and TRBJ2-7; D possibly corresponds to TRBD1 (6 bases). Sequencing was done on a sample of peripheral blood. CDR3 sequence reads: CASSLVRGLYYEQYF. DNA for the CDR3: TGCGCCAGCAGCTTGGTCAGGGGCCTCTACTACGAGCAGTACTTC. The whole variable domain, remainder taken from reference TRBV5-1 and TRBJ2-7, is KAGVTQTPRYLIKTRGQQVTLSCSPISGHRSVSWYQQTPGQGLQFLFEYFSETQRNKGNFPGRFSGRQFSNSRSEMNVSTLELGDSALYLCASSLVRGLYYEQYFGPGTRLTVT.